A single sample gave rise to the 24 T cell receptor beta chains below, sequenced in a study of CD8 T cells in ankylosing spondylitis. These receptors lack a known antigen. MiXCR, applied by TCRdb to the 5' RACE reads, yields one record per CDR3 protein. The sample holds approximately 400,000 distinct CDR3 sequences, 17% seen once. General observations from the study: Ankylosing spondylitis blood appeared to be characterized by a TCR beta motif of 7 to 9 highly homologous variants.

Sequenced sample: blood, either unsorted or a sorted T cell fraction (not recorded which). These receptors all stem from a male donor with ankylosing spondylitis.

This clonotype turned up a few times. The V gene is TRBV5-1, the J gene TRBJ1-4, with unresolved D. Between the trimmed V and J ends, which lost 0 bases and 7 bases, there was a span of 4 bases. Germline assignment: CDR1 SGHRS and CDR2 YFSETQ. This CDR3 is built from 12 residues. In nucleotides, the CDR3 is TGCGCCAGCAGCTTGGCAGGTGAAAAACTGTTTTTT. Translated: CASSLAGEKLFF.

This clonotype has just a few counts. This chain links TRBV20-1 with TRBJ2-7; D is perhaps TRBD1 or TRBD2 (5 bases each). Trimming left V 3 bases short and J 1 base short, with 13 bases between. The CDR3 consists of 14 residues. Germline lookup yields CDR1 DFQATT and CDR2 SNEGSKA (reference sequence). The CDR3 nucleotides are TGCAGTGCTAGGAGGGGAGTGATGTCCTACGAGCAGTACTTC. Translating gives CSARRGVMSYEQYF.

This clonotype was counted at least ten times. This CDR3 reads CASSPGRLAGGVEQYF. The DNA of the CDR3 is TGCGCCAGCAGCCCGGGTCGACTAGCGGGAGGAGTCGAGCAGTACTTC. The V gene is TRBV5-1, the J gene TRBJ2-7; 13 nucleotides align to TRBD2. Germline CDR1 and CDR2: SGHRS and YFSETQ. The CDR3 extends over 16 amino acids. Losses at the gene ends were 4 bases for V and 6 bases for J; bases not matched to a gene: 10.

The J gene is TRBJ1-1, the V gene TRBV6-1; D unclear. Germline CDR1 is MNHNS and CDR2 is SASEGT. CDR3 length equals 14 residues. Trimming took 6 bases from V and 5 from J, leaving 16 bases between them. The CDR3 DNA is TGTGCCAGCAGACCGACCGCGACGGTGACTGAAGCTTTCTTT. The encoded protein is CASRPTATVTEAFF.

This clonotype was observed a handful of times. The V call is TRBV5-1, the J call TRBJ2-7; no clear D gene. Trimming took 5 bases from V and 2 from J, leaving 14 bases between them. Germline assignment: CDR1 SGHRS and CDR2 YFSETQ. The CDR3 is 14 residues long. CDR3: CASSSAAVTYEQYF. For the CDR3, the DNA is TGCGCCAGCAGTTCGGCGGCCGTGACCTACGAGCAGTACTTC.

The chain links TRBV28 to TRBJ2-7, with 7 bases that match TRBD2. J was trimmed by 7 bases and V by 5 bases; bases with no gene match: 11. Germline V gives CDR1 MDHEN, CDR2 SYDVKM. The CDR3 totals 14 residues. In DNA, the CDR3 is TGTGCCAGCAGTCGTCCCCCACTGGGGGGGGAGCAGTACTTC. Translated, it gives CASSRPPLGGEQYF.

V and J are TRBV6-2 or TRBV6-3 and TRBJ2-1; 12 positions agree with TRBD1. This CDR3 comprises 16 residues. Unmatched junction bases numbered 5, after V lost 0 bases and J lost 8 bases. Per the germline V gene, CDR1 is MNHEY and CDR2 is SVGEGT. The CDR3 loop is CASSYSPGTGGDEQFF. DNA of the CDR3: TGTGCCAGCAGTTACTCTCCCGGGACAGGGGGCGATGAGCAGTTCTTC.

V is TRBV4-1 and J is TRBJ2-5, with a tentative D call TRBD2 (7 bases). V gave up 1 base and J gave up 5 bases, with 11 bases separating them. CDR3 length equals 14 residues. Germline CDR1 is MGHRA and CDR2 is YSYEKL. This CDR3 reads CASSQAGGLETQYF. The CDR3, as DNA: TGCGCCAGCAGCCAAGCCGGGGGGCTGGAGACCCAGTACTTC.

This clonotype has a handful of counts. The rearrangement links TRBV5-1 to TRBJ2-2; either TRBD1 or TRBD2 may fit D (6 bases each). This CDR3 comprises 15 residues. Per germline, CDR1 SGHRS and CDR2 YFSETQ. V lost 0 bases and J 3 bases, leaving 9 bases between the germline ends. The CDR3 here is CASSLEGGDTGELFF. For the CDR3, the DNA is TGCGCCAGCAGCTTGGAGGGGGGAGACACCGGGGAGCTGTTTTTT.

The CDR3 DNA reads TGTGCCAGCAGACCGATAGCGGGGCGCACAGATACGCAGTATTTT. This encodes CASRPIAGRTDTQYF. This chain uses TRBV11-2 with TRBJ2-3, with 8 bases lining up with TRBD2. With 6 bases clipped from V and 1 base from J, the junction kept 6 bases outside the gene matches. This CDR3 has 15 amino acids. Germline V gene sequence: CDR1 SGHAT, CDR2 FQNNGV.

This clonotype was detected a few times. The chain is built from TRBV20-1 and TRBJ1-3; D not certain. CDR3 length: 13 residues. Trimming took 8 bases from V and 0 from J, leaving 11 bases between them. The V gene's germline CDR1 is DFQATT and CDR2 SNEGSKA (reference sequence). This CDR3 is CSPREASGNTIYF. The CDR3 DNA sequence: TGCAGTCCGAGGGAGGCCTCTGGAAACACCATATATTTT.

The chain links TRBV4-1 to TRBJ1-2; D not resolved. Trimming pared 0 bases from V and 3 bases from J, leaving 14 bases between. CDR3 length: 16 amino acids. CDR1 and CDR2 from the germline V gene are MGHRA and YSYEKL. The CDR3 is CASSQDGGVSYYGYTF. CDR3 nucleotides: TGCGCCAGCAGCCAAGACGGAGGCGTAAGCTACTATGGCTACACCTTC.

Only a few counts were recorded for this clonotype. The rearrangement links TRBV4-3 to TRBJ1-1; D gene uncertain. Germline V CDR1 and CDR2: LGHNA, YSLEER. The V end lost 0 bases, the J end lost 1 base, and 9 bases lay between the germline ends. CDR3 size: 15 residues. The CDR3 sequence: CASSQDLATNTEAFF. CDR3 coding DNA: TGCGCCAGCAGCCAAGATTTGGCCACGAACACTGAAGCTTTCTTT.

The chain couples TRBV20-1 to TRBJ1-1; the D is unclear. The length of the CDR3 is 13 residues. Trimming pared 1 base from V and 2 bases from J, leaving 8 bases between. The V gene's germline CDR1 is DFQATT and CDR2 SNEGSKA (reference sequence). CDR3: CSARAGINTEAFF. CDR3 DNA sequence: TGCAGTGCTAGAGCCGGCATCAACACTGAAGCTTTCTTT.

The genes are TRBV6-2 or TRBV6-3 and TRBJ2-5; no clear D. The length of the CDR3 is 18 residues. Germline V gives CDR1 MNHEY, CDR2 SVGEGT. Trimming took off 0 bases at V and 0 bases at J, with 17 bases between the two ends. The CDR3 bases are TGTGCCAGCAGTTACTCCACCGGGCAGAGATTGTACCAAGAGACCCAGTACTTC. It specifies CASSYSTGQRLYQETQYF.

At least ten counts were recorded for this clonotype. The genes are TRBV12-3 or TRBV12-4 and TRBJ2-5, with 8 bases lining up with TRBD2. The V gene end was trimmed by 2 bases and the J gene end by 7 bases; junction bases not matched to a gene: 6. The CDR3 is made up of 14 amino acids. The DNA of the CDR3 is TGTGCCAGCAGTTTACGGGGGGGGACGGGGACCCAGTACTTC. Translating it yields CASSLRGGTGTQYF.

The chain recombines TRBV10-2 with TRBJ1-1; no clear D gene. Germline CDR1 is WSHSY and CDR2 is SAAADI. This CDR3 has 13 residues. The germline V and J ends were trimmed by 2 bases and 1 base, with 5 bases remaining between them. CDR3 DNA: TGCGCCAGCAGTGAGCCGGGGAACACTGAAGCTTTCTTT. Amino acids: CASSEPGNTEAFF.

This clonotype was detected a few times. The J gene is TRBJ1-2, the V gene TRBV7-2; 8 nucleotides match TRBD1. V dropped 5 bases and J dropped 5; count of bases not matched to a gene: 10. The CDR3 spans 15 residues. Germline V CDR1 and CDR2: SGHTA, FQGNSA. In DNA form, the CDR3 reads TGTGCCAGCAGCCCTTACCCGGGACAGGATTATGGCTACACCTTC. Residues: CASSPYPGQDYGYTF.

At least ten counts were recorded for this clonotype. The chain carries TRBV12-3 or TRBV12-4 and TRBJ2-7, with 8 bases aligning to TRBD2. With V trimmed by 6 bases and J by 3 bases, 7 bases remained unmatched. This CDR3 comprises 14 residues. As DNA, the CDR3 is TGTGCCAGCAGGTACGGGAGGGCTAACTACGAGCAGTACTTC. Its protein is CASRYGRANYEQYF.

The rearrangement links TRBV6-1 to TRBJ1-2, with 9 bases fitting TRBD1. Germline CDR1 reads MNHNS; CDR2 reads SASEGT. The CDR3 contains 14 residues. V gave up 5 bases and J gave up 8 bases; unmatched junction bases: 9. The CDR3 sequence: CASSPRTGVPGYTF. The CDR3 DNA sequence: TGTGCCAGCAGTCCTCGGACAGGGGTTCCGGGCTACACCTTC.

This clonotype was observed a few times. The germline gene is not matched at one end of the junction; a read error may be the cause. The CDR3 reads CSLKTAGYPEPFF. In DNA form, the CDR3 reads TGCAGCCTCAAAACGGCGGGGTACCCTGAACCTTTCTTT. V and J are TRBV20-1 and TRBJ1-1; unclear D gene. Germline assignment: CDR1 DFQATT and CDR2 SNEGSKA (reference sequence). This CDR3 comprises 13 residues.

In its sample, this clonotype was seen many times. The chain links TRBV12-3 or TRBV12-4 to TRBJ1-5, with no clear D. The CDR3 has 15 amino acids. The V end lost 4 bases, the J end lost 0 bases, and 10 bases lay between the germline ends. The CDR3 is CASSYDTYSNQPQHF. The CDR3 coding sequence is TGTGCCAGCAGTTACGACACGTATAGCAATCAGCCCCAGCATTTT.

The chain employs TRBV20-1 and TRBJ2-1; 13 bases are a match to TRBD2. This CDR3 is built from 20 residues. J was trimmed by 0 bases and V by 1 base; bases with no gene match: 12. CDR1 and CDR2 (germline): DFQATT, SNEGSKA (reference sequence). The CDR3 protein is CSARARFTTSGRSSYNEQFF. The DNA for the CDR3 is TGCAGTGCTAGAGCTAGGTTTACGACTAGCGGGAGGAGCTCCTACAATGAGCAGTTCTTC.

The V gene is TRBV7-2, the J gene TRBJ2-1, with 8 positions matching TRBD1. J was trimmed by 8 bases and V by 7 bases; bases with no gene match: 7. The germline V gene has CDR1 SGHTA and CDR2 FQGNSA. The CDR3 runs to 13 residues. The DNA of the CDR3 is TGTGCCAGCACTCGGACAGGGATTGATGAGCAGTTCTTC. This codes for CASTRTGIDEQFF.